This entry features one TCR beta chain sequence. The record originates from a study of blood T cell repertoires in COVID-19. Per the germline V gene, CDR1 is KGHSH and CDR2 is LQKENI. CDR3 length equals 13 residues. J lost 4 bases, V lost 4 bases, and 3 bases had no gene match. Authors' analysis steps: Amplification of reference gene primers provided the estimated nucleated cell counts. TCRdb keeps only in-frame clones here, not all; method: immunoSEQ multiplex PCR. That table is the source of V, J and clone size, and D and trimming were worked out from the DNA. Of fewer than 80,000 clones listed, around 86% are singletons.

The receptor comes from a man aged 30 to 39 with acute or convalescent COVID-19. Specimen: peripheral blood. The chain employs TRBV18 and TRBJ1-1; 7 bases match TRBD1. CDR3: CASSLDRATEAFF. CDR3 in DNA: TGTGCCAGCTCACTCGACAGGGCCACTGAAGCTTTCTTT.